A selection of T cell receptor beta chains follows, all from one sample in a study of cytomegalovirus exposure and HLA in healthy donors. Generated by immunoSEQ multiplex PCR, the TCRdb table keeps only in-frame clones and is missing some. The table records 80,000 to 130,000 clones, around 80% of them present only once. The material sequenced was PBMCs. The receptor set was obtained from a female donor in good health and CMV-seropositive. Both conserved end residues are part of each CDR3. A D gene is named only where the DNA matches it firmly. Where a row states a size, it is once, few, many or the class of an expanded clone; other rows omit it.

clone_size: -
j_call: TRBJ1-1
d_call: -
v_call: TRBV4-2
cdr3_nt: TGTGCCAGCAGCTACGAGGGGGTCACTGAAGCTTTCTTT
cdr3_aa: CASSYEGVTEAFF

clone_size: -
j_call: TRBJ2-3
d_call: -
v_call: TRBV2
cdr3_nt: TGTGCCAGCAAAGAGCTAGGCGGAGATACGCAGTATTTT
cdr3_aa: CASKELGGDTQYF

clone_size: -
j_call: TRBJ1-1
d_call: TRBD1
v_call: TRBV28
cdr3_nt: TGTGCCAGCAGTCGGGACAGGGGAAACACTGAAGCTTTCTTT
cdr3_aa: CASSRDRGNTEAFF

clone_size: -
j_call: TRBJ2-7
d_call: TRBD2
v_call: TRBV25-1
cdr3_nt: TGTGCCAGCAGCGGCCGCGGTCGGGGGGGCCCGTCCTACGAGCAGTACTTC
cdr3_aa: CASSGRGRGGPSYEQYF

clone_size: -
j_call: TRBJ2-2
d_call: -
v_call: TRBV7-9
cdr3_nt: TGTGCCAGCAGCCTACCAGGCCCCCTGAACACCGGGGAGCTGTTTTTT
cdr3_aa: CASSLPGPLNTGELFF

clone_size: -
j_call: TRBJ2-7
d_call: TRBD2
v_call: TRBV29-1
cdr3_nt: TGCAGCGTCGAAGTCCCTAGCGGGAGTAGTGTGCACTTC
cdr3_aa: CSVEVPSGSSVHF

clone_size: -
j_call: TRBJ1-2
d_call: TRBD1
v_call: TRBV6-1
cdr3_nt: TGTGCCAGCAGGGGATCGCTACAGGGGGCCGTTACCTTC
cdr3_aa: CASRGSLQGAVTF

clone_size: -
j_call: TRBJ2-5
d_call: -
v_call: TRBV5-1
cdr3_nt: TGCGCCAGCAGCCCGGCGGGGGCCGAAGAGACCCAGTACTTC
cdr3_aa: CASSPAGAEETQYF

clone_size: -
j_call: TRBJ1-3
d_call: -
v_call: TRBV12-5
cdr3_nt: TGTGCTAGTGGCTGGGGGGTAGACACCATATATTTT
cdr3_aa: CASGWGVDTIYF

clone_size: -
j_call: TRBJ2-7
d_call: TRBD1
v_call: TRBV5-1
cdr3_nt: TGCGCCAGCAATGTTGGACAGGGGGAAGCCGGCCACGAGCAGTACTTC
cdr3_aa: CASNVGQGEAGHEQYF

clone_size: -
j_call: TRBJ2-5
d_call: -
v_call: TRBV5-1
cdr3_nt: TGCGCCAGCAGCCCACGTGCGGCCCAACCCTGGGAGACCCAGTACTTC
cdr3_aa: CASSPRAAQPWETQYF

clone_size: -
j_call: TRBJ2-1
d_call: -
v_call: TRBV7-9
cdr3_nt: TGTGCCAGCAGCTTTGGGGGGGCGTATAATGAGCAGTTCTTC
cdr3_aa: CASSFGGAYNEQFF

clone_size: -
j_call: TRBJ2-5
d_call: TRBD1
v_call: TRBV6-4
cdr3_nt: TGTGCCAGCAGTGACTCTCGGACAGGGGACCAAGAGACCCAGTACTTC
cdr3_aa: CASSDSRTGDQETQYF

clone_size: -
j_call: TRBJ2-5
d_call: -
v_call: TRBV11-2
cdr3_nt: TGTGCCAGCAGCTTGGGTACCGGGATCCAAGAGACCCAGTACTTC
cdr3_aa: CASSLGTGIQETQYF

clone_size: -
j_call: TRBJ2-1
d_call: -
v_call: TRBV7-9
cdr3_nt: TGTGCCAGCAGCTTCGAGAGCTCCTACAATGAGCAGTTCTTC
cdr3_aa: CASSFESSYNEQFF

clone_size: -
j_call: TRBJ1-2
d_call: -
v_call: TRBV7-6
cdr3_nt: TGTGCCAGCAGCCGACAGACTTACTATGGCTACACCTTC
cdr3_aa: CASSRQTYYGYTF

clone_size: few
j_call: TRBJ1-2
d_call: TRBD1
v_call: TRBV27
cdr3_nt: TGTGCCAGCAGTGGGACAGAGTATGGCTACACCTTC
cdr3_aa: CASSGTEYGYTF

clone_size: -
j_call: TRBJ1-4
d_call: TRBD1
v_call: TRBV18
cdr3_nt: TGTGCCAGCTCACCGAAGGACAGGGGCGCAGAAAAACTGTTTTTT
cdr3_aa: CASSPKDRGAEKLFF

clone_size: -
j_call: TRBJ2-7
d_call: TRBD1
v_call: TRBV12-5
cdr3_nt: TGTGCTAGTGCTCCAACAGGGGACGGCGAGCAGTACTTC
cdr3_aa: CASAPTGDGEQYF

clone_size: few
j_call: TRBJ2-1
d_call: TRBD2
v_call: TRBV6-1
cdr3_nt: TGTGCCAGCAGTGAAGTGGCGGGAGGTTCCTACAATGAGCAGTTCTTC
cdr3_aa: CASSEVAGGSYNEQFF

clone_size: -
j_call: TRBJ1-6
d_call: TRBD1
v_call: TRBV7-2
cdr3_nt: TGTGCCAGCAGCACTACCGGGACAGCAACACCCCTCCACTTT
cdr3_aa: CASSTTGTATPLHF

clone_size: -
j_call: TRBJ2-3
d_call: TRBD2
v_call: TRBV7-2
cdr3_nt: TGTGCCAGCAGCCCTCGTCTAGCGGGGGATACGCAGTATTTT
cdr3_aa: CASSPRLAGDTQYF

clone_size: -
j_call: TRBJ2-1
d_call: TRBD1
v_call: TRBV18
cdr3_nt: TGTGCCAGCTCACCATTGGGGACAGATAACAATGAGCAGTTCTTC
cdr3_aa: CASSPLGTDNNEQFF

clone_size: -
j_call: TRBJ1-1
d_call: TRBD1
v_call: TRBV2
cdr3_nt: TGTGCCAGCAGTGCTTTGGGACAGGGGAACACTGAAGCTTTCTTT
cdr3_aa: CASSALGQGNTEAFF

clone_size: -
j_call: TRBJ1-4
d_call: -
v_call: TRBV18
cdr3_nt: TGTGCCAGCTCACCGGCGACACGGGGGGAAAAACTGTTTTTT
cdr3_aa: CASSPATRGEKLFF

clone_size: -
j_call: TRBJ1-2
d_call: -
v_call: TRBV5-4
cdr3_nt: TGTGCCAGCAGCCATGACCGATGGGGGGATTCTAACTATGGCTACACCTTC
cdr3_aa: CASSHDRWGDSNYGYTF

clone_size: -
j_call: TRBJ2-7
d_call: -
v_call: TRBV5-1
cdr3_nt: TGCGCCAGCAGCTCGAGGCAGGGGGGAATTCGCGACGAGCAGTACTTC
cdr3_aa: CASSSRQGGIRDEQYF

clone_size: few
j_call: TRBJ2-1
d_call: TRBD1
v_call: TRBV2
cdr3_nt: TGTGCCAGCAGTGGAACCGGGACAGGGATCCTCAATGAGCAGTTCTTC
cdr3_aa: CASSGTGTGILNEQFF

clone_size: -
j_call: TRBJ1-5
d_call: TRBD1
v_call: TRBV2
cdr3_nt: TGTGCCAGCAGCCCCGGGACAGGGGTATTACAGCCCCAGCATTTT
cdr3_aa: CASSPGTGVLQPQHF

clone_size: -
j_call: TRBJ1-2
d_call: -
v_call: TRBV30
cdr3_nt: TGTGCCGGGGGGGGTAGTGGCTACACCTTC
cdr3_aa: CAGGGSGYTF

clone_size: -
j_call: TRBJ2-5
d_call: TRBD1
v_call: TRBV6-6
cdr3_nt: TGTGCCAGCAGTTACTTTGGGACAGACGAGACCCAGTACTTC
cdr3_aa: CASSYFGTDETQYF

clone_size: -
j_call: TRBJ1-2
d_call: -
v_call: TRBV5-1
cdr3_nt: TGCGCCAGCAGCTTGGAAGGGGATGGCTACACCTTC
cdr3_aa: CASSLEGDGYTF